This T cell receptor beta chain was identified during a study of PD-L1 blockade in urothelial cancer. At the level of the study: Once treatment had started, blood was analyzed at 3 weeks (second dose) and again at 6 weeks.

Assay: immunoSEQ multiplex PCR; the TCRdb copy retains only in-frame clones and omits some. The table includes about 72,000 clones, approximately 84% detected once. Sample time point: pretreatment peripheral blood. Germline V lookup: CDR1 SEHNR, CDR2 FQNEAQ (reference sequence). The CDR3 runs 14 residues. V was pared by 1 base and J by 2 bases, with 5 bases between. Here the sequenced sample was PBMCs, taken around atezolizumab (anti-PD-L1) treatment. This clonotype was obtained from a man in his sixties with urothelial cancer. The V and J genes are TRBV7-9 and TRBJ2-2; D remains unclear. The CDR3 DNA reads TGTGCCAGCAGCTTAGGGAGAAACACCGGGGAGCTGTTTTTT. Translated: CASSLGRNTGELFF.